The 26 T cell receptor beta chains reported below all come from one sample, sequenced in a study of CD8 T cells in ankylosing spondylitis. TCRdb reprocessed the 5' RACE reads with MiXCR, giving one entry per CDR3 protein. The repertoire has 250,000 to 300,000 distinct CDR3 sequences, 15% to 20% of them found once; the top ten carry roughly 8%. Input material: blood, either unsorted or a sorted T cell fraction (not recorded which). These receptor sequences come from a male donor with ankylosing spondylitis or in good health (not recorded which).

This clonotype was recorded a few times. This chain joins TRBV6-1 and TRBJ2-3; 9 positions agree with TRBD1. V lost 2 bases, J lost 4 bases, and 4 bases stayed unmatched. The CDR3 contains 15 residues. CDR1 and CDR2 (germline): MNHNS, SASEGT. The CDR3 DNA reads as TGTGCCAGCAGTGAAATACAGGGGGCCGCAGATACGCAGTATTTT. It encodes CASSEIQGAADTQYF.

The chain couples TRBV12-3 or TRBV12-4 to TRBJ1-5, with D hard to call. The CDR3 is 16 residues long. Deletions cut 2 bases from V and 2 bases from J, with 13 bases between. The CDR3 loop reads CASSLSAGGGNQPQHF. The CDR3 nucleotides read TGTGCCAGCAGTTTATCGGCGGGCGGGGGCAATCAGCCCCAGCATTTT.

This clonotype has only a few counts. The V call is TRBV15, the J call TRBJ1-2; D remains unclear. The CDR3 spans 14 residues. The germline V gene encodes CDR1 LNHNV and CDR2 YYDKDF (reference sequence). Trimming took 5 bases from V and 5 from J, leaving 15 bases between them. The CDR3: CATSPQAANYGYTF. CDR3 DNA: TGTGCCACCAGCCCCCAGGCGGCAAATTATGGCTACACCTTC. The full variable domain, rest sourced from reference TRBV15 and TRBJ1-2, is DAMVIQNPRYQVTQFGKPVTLSCSQTLNHNVMYWYQQKSSQAPKLLFHYYDKDFNNEADTPDNFQSRRPNTSFCFLDIRSPGLGDTAMYLCATSPQAANYGYTFGSGTRLTVV.

J is TRBJ2-5 and V is TRBV2; D gene uncertain. Germline V gene sequence: CDR1 SNHLY, CDR2 FYNNEI. The CDR3 has 14 amino acids. Trimming left V 4 bases short and J 5 bases short, with 14 bases between. The CDR3 bases are TGTGCCAGCAGTGGGACGACCCTTGGGGAGACCCAGTACTTC. It is translated as CASSGTTLGETQYF. Together with reference TRBV2 and TRBJ2-5, the CDR3 gives the full variable domain: EPEVTQTPSHQVTQMGQEVILRCVPISNHLYFYWYRQILGQKVEFLVSFYNNEISEKSEIFDDQFSVERPDGSNFTLKIRSTKLEDSAMYFCASSGTTLGETQYFGPGTRLLVL.

This rearrangement joins TRBV5-5 to TRBJ2-1; D remains unclear. V lost 1 base and J lost 2, with 13 bases in between. Germline lookup yields CDR1 SGHKS and CDR2 YYEKEE (reference sequence). CDR3 length equals 16 residues. CDR3 nucleotides: TGTGCCAGCAGCTTGCCCCAGGCAGGAGCCTACAATGAGCAGTTCTTC. Its translation: CASSLPQAGAYNEQFF. Drawing the rest from reference TRBV5-5 and TRBJ2-1, the complete variable domain is DAGVTQSPTHLIKTRGQQVTLRCSPISGHKSVSWYQQVLGQGPQFIFQYYEKEERGRGNFPDRFSARQFPNYSSELNVNALLLGDSALYLCASSLPQAGAYNEQFFGPGTRLTVL.

This clonotype came up many times. The gene calls are TRBV29-1 and TRBJ1-1, with a weak D call TRBD1 (5 bases). V was shortened by 3 bases and J by 5 bases, with 13 bases between the two germline ends. The CDR3 loop spans 13 amino acids. The germline V gene encodes CDR1 SQVTM and CDR2 ANQGSEA. As DNA, the CDR3 is TGCAGCGTTGAGGGTGCCGGGGGAACTGAAGCTTTCTTT. Encoded protein: CSVEGAGGTEAFF. The entire variable domain, with the rest obtained from reference TRBV29-1 and TRBJ1-1, is as follows: SAVISQKPSRDICQRGTSLTIQCQVDSQVTMMFWYRQQPGQSLTLIATANQGSEATYESGFVIDKFPISRPNLTFSTLTVSNMSPEDSSIYLCSVEGAGGTEAFFGQGTRLTVV.

The rearrangement uses TRBV18 and TRBJ2-1; a weak D match, TRBD1 (5 bases). This CDR3 comprises 14 residues. Germline V CDR1 and CDR2: KGHSH, LQKENI. The V end was cut by 3 bases, the J end by 6 bases, with 12 bases between. CDR3 sequence (DNA): TGTGCCAGCTCACCGCTAGACAGAAGCAATGAGCAGTTCTTC. Its protein is CASSPLDRSNEQFF.

The chain joins TRBV11-2 to TRBJ1-3; no reliable D call. Deletions cut 1 base from V and 4 bases from J, with 8 bases between. Per germline, CDR1 SGHAT and CDR2 FQNNGV. The CDR3 is made up of 14 amino acids. In DNA form, the CDR3 reads TGTGCCAGCAGCTTAGCCAGGCTCGGAAACACCATATATTTT. Encoded protein: CASSLARLGNTIYF.

This clonotype was observed a handful of times. The CDR3 region is CASSVKQGRNNEQFF. The CDR3 DNA follows: TGTGCCAGTAGTGTCAAGCAGGGGCGGAACAATGAGCAGTTCTTC. The chain employs TRBV19 and TRBJ2-1; TRBD1 is a possible D gene (6 bases). V dropped 5 bases and J dropped 5 bases, with 16 bases sitting between them. In germline, CDR1 is LNHDA, CDR2 SQIVND (reference sequence). There are 15 residues in the CDR3.

The chain combines TRBV5-1 with TRBJ2-1; 7 nucleotides match TRBD1. Germline values: CDR1 SGHRS, CDR2 YFSETQ. V lost 4 bases to trimming and J lost 8 bases; unmatched junction nucleotides: 9. This CDR3 comprises 14 residues. The CDR3 nucleotides are TGCGCCAGCAGCCCTGATACAGGGGTGCATGAGCAGTTCTTC. This sequence encodes CASSPDTGVHEQFF. Using reference TRBV5-1 and TRBJ2-1 for the parts outside the CDR3, the full variable domain is KAGVTQTPRYLIKTRGQQVTLSCSPISGHRSVSWYQQTPGQGLQFLFEYFSETQRNKGNFPGRFSGRQFSNSRSEMNVSTLELGDSALYLCASSPDTGVHEQFFGPGTRLTVL.

A few counts support this clonotype. The chain joins TRBV25-1 to TRBJ1-2, with 7 bases aligning to TRBD1. Germline CDR1 MGHDK, CDR2 SYGVNS. The CDR3 spans 14 residues. V shed 0 bases, J shed 5 bases, and the junction held 3 bases outside the gene matches. CDR3 sequence reads: CASSEYKQGYGYTF. For the CDR3, the DNA is TGTGCCAGCAGTGAATATAAACAGGGGTATGGCTACACCTTC.

This clonotype was seen a few times. This chain uses TRBV12-3 or TRBV12-4 with TRBJ1-6; D possibly corresponds to TRBD1 (5 bases). Trimming removed 3 bases at V and 6 bases at J, with 6 bases between. CDR3 length: 13 residues. The CDR3 here is CASSLRGNSPLHF. CDR3 bases: TGTGCCAGCAGTTTGAGGGGTAATTCACCCCTCCACTTT.

This clonotype was counted at least ten times. The V gene is TRBV11-2, the J gene TRBJ2-1; D gene ambiguous. Germline V gene sequence: CDR1 SGHAT, CDR2 FQNNGV. V was cut by 1 base and J by 7 bases, with 8 bases left in between. CDR3 length equals 13 residues. The CDR3 here is CASSLGRVNEQFF. As DNA, the CDR3 is TGTGCCAGCAGCTTAGGAAGGGTGAATGAGCAGTTCTTC.

This clonotype was seen only a few times. The chain uses TRBV28 and TRBJ2-7; 11 nucleotides match TRBD1. The CDR3 has 14 amino acids. The J segment lost 4 bases and the V segment lost 6 bases, leaving 5 bases of the junction unmatched. CDR1 and CDR2 from the germline V gene are MDHEN and SYDVKM. Here the CDR3 reads CASRGQGAIYEQYV. DNA of the CDR3: TGTGCCAGCAGAGGACAGGGGGCAATTTACGAGCAGTACGTC.

The chain is built from TRBV29-1 and TRBJ2-6; 11 bases line up with TRBD1. CDR3 size: 18 residues. Germline CDR1 and CDR2: SQVTM and ANQGSEA. The J segment lost 0 bases and the V segment lost 2 bases, leaving 6 bases of the junction unmatched. The CDR3 region has the DNA TGCAGCGTTGAAAGATGGACAGGGGGCCACTCTGGGGCCAACGTCCTGACTTTC. Encoded protein: CSVERWTGGHSGANVLTF.

The V and J genes are TRBV20-1 and TRBJ1-2, with a tentative D call TRBD1 (6 bases). Germline V gives CDR1 DFQATT, CDR2 SNEGSKA (reference sequence). V gave up 0 bases and J gave up 7 bases, with 18 bases separating them. There are 15 residues in the CDR3. CDR3 loop: CSAREAGASSSGYTF. The CDR3 bases are TGCAGTGCTAGAGAAGCAGGGGCCTCATCCTCTGGCTACACCTTC.

This clonotype was observed a handful of times. This chain uses TRBV12-3 or TRBV12-4 with TRBJ2-1, with D perhaps matching TRBD1 or TRBD2 (5 bases each). The CDR3 covers 13 residues. V was clipped by 1 base and J by 8 bases, with 9 bases between them. This CDR3 reads CASSLGKGHEQFF. The DNA of the CDR3 is TGTGCCAGCAGTTTAGGCAAGGGACATGAGCAGTTCTTC.

This clonotype was picked up many times. J is TRBJ1-5 and V is TRBV27; TRBD1 aligns across 7 bases. The CDR3 is made up of 14 amino acids. V dropped 6 bases and J dropped 5; count of bases not matched to a gene: 7. Germline CDR1 reads MNHEY; CDR2 reads SMNVEV (reference sequence). The CDR3 sequence: CASRYRGADQPQHF. The CDR3 DNA sequence: TGTGCCAGCAGATACAGGGGCGCGGATCAGCCCCAGCATTTT.

The table lists this clonotype with many counts. The gene calls are TRBV12-3 or TRBV12-4 and TRBJ1-6; 11 bases fit TRBD1. Unmatched junction bases numbered 8, after V lost 6 bases and J lost 10 bases. The CDR3 spans 15 residues. CDR3: CASRPSGTGGSPLHF. The CDR3 DNA follows: TGTGCCAGCAGACCATCCGGGACAGGGGGATCACCCCTCCACTTT.

The genes are TRBV12-3 or TRBV12-4 and TRBJ2-1; tentative D call: TRBD2 (5 bases). This CDR3 has 16 amino acids. Trimming took 5 bases from V and 5 from J, leaving 19 bases between them. The CDR3 loop is CASSPAVFTRDNEQFF. CDR3 nucleotide sequence: TGTGCCAGCAGTCCAGCGGTGTTTACGAGAGACAATGAGCAGTTCTTC.

This chain connects TRBV19 to TRBJ2-1, with TRBD2 matching over 13 bases. Per germline, CDR1 LNHDA and CDR2 SQIVND (reference sequence). V dropped 3 bases and J dropped 8; count of bases not matched to a gene: 7. The CDR3 is made up of 16 amino acids. The DNA for the CDR3 is TGTGCCAGTAGTATCCGGACTAGCGGGAGAGGTTATGAGCAGTTCTTC. Amino acids: CASSIRTSGRGYEQFF.

This sequence joins TRBV20-1 and TRBJ2-1; D is possibly TRBD2 (5 bases). The CDR3 consists of 14 residues. V was pared by 3 bases and J by 8 bases, with 17 bases between. Germline-derived CDR1 and CDR2 are DFQATT and SNEGSKA (reference sequence). CDR3 region: CSARDTRRSDEQFF. In DNA form, the CDR3 reads TGCAGTGCTAGGGATACTAGGAGGTCTGATGAGCAGTTCTTC.

The chain links TRBV7-7 to TRBJ2-1, with 8 bases aligning to TRBD1. The ends lost 2 bases at V and 9 bases at J; junction bases unmatched: 6. Per germline, CDR1 SSHAT and CDR2 FNYEAQ (reference sequence). The CDR3 is made up of 14 amino acids. CDR3 DNA: TGTGCCAGCAGCTTACAGGGGGCGACGGGTGAGCAGTTCTTC. It codes for CASSLQGATGEQFF. Filled out from reference TRBV7-7 and TRBJ2-1, the complete variable domain reads GAGVSQSPRYKVTKRGQDVTLRCDPISSHATLYWYQQALGQGPEFLTYFNYEAQPDKSGLPSDRFSAERPEGSISTLTIQRTEQRDSAMYRCASSLQGATGEQFFGPGTRLTVL.

This clonotype has only a few counts. This chain links TRBV6-5 with TRBJ2-3; 7 bases match TRBD1. There are 15 residues in the CDR3. Germline CDR1 MNHEY, CDR2 SVGAGI. The ends lost 2 bases at V and 5 bases at J; junction bases unmatched: 7. This CDR3 is CASSYTGTAKDTQYF. CDR3 DNA sequence: TGTGCCAGCAGTTACACCGGGACAGCTAAAGATACGCAGTATTTT.

This clonotype showed up many times. This chain connects TRBV6-1 to TRBJ2-3; 8 positions match TRBD2. The CDR3 is made up of 17 amino acids. J lost 2 bases, V lost 1 base, and 8 bases had no gene match. Germline loops: CDR1 MNHNS, CDR2 SASEGT. CDR3 region: CASSEGGVLAVTDTQYF. CDR3 coding DNA: TGTGCCAGCAGTGAAGGGGGGGTACTAGCGGTCACAGATACGCAGTATTTT.

This clonotype was detected only a few times. The rearrangement uses TRBV6-5 and TRBJ2-1; 14 bases line up with TRBD2. The ends lost 0 bases at V and 6 bases at J; junction bases unmatched: 4. This CDR3 is 17 amino acids long. Germline assignment: CDR1 MNHEY and CDR2 SVGAGI. CDR3 in amino acids: CASSYSTGLAGVNEQFF. CDR3 DNA sequence: TGTGCCAGCAGTTACTCGACGGGACTAGCGGGAGTCAATGAGCAGTTCTTC.